This T cell receptor (beta chain) derives from a study of T cell responses to AZD1222 COVID-19 vaccine. From germline, CDR1 is MGHDK and CDR2 SYGVNS. This CDR3 contains 16 residues. V shed 4 bases, J shed 10 bases, and the junction held 11 bases outside the gene matches. In the case of this clone: What it recognizes is unknown.

Assay used: immunoSEQ multiplex PCR; TCRdb lists only in-frame clones, some missing. The table records 100,000 or so clones, around nine tenths of them present only once. Study results and caveats: CD4 TCRs linked to vaccination spanned spike, dominating at 160-218 and 743-854. The study found Spike-specific TCR breadth and depth rose after two AZD1222 doses. Clonal diversity was possibly underestimated, and the donors were mostly white British, with more females.

V usage is TRBV25-1 and J usage is TRBJ2-1; 12 bases line up with TRBD2. The receptor comes from an adult in good health. This material consisted of peripheral blood, taken on day 0 of AZD1222 vaccination. CDR3 protein: CASSGPGLAGLGEQFF. The CDR3 DNA reads as TGTGCCAGCAGTGGACCGGGACTAGCGGGCCTAGGGGAGCAGTTCTTC.